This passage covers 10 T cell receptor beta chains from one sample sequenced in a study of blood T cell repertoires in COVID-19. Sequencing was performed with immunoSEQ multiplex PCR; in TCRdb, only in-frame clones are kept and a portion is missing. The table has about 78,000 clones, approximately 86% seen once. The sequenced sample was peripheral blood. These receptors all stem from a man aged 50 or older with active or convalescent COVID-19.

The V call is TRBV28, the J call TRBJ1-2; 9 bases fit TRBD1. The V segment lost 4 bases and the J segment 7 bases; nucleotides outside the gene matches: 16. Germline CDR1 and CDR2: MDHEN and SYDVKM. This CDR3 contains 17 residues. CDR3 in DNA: TGTGCCAGCAGTTCAGGGGACAGGGCTATAGGAGGTCCTGGCTACACCTTC. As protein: CASSSGDRAIGGPGYTF.

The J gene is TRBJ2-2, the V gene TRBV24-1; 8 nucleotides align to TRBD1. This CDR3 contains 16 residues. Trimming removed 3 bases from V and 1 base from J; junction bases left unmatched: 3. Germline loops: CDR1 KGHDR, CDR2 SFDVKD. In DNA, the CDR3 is TGTGCCACCAGTGATCCGACAGGGGAGAACACCGGGGAGCTGTTTTTT. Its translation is CATSDPTGENTGELFF.

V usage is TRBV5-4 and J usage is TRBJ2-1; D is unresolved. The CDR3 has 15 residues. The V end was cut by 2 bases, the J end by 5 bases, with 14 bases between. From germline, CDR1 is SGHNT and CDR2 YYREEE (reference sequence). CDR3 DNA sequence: TGTGCCAGCAGCTTTGGCCAGGCAGCTAACAATGAGCAGTTCTTC. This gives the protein CASSFGQAANNEQFF.

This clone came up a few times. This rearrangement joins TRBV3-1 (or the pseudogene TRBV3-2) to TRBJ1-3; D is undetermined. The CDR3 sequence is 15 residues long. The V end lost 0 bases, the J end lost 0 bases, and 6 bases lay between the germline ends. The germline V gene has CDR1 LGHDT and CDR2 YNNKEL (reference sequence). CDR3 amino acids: CASSQDVSSGNTIYF. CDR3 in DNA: TGTGCCAGCAGCCAAGATGTCAGCTCTGGAAACACCATATATTTT.

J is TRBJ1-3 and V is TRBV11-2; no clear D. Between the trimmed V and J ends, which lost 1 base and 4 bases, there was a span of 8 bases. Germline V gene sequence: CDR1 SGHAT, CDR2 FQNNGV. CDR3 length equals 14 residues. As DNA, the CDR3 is TGTGCCAGCAGCTTAGGAGGATTCGGAAACACCATATATTTT. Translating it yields CASSLGGFGNTIYF.

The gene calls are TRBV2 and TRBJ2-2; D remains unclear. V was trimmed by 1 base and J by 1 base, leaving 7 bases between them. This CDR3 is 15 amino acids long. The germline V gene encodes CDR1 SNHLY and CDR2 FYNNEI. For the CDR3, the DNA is TGTGCCAGCAGTGAAGTTCCGGGGAACACCGGGGAGCTGTTTTTT. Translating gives CASSEVPGNTGELFF.

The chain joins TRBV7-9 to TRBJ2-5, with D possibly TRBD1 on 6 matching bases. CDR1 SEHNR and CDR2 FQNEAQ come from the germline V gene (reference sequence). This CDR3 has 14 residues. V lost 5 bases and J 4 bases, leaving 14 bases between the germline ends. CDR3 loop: CASSQALGGETQYF. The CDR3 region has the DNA TGTGCCAGCAGCCAGGCCCTAGGGGGAGAGACCCAGTACTTC. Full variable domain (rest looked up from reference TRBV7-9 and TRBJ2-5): DTGVSQNPRHKITKRGQNVTFRCDPISEHNRLYWYRQTLGQGPEFLTYFQNEAQLEKSRLLSDRFSAERPKGSFSTLEIQRTEQGDSAMYLCASSQALGGETQYFGPGTRLLVL.

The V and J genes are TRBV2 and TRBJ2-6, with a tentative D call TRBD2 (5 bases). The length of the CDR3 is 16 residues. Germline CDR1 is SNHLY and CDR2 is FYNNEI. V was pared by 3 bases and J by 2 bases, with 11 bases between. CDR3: CASSDPGKAGANVLTF. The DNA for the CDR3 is TGTGCCAGCAGTGACCCGGGAAAGGCTGGGGCCAACGTCCTGACTTTC.

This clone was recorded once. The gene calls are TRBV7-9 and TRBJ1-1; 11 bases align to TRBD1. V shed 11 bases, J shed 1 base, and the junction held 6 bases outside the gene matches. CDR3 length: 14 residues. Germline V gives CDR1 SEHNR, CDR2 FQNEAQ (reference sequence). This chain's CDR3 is CASRTGGGNTEAFF. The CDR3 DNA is TGTGCCTCCCGGACAGGGGGCGGGAACACTGAAGCTTTCTTT.

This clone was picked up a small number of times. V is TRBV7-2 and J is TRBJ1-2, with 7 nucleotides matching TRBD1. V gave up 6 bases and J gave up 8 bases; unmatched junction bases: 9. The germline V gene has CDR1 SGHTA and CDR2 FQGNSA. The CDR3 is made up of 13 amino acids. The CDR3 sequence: CASSPTGSRGYTF. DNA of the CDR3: TGTGCCAGCAGTCCGACAGGGAGTCGGGGCTACACCTTC.